This T cell receptor beta chain was documented in a study of T-cell memory formation after mild COVID-19. V lost 4 bases and J 4 bases, leaving 16 bases between the germline ends. The CDR3 runs to 15 residues. Germline values: CDR1 MGHRA, CDR2 YSYEKL. TCRdb re-analysed the 5' RACE reads in MiXCR, keeping a single row per CDR3 protein. This table holds 350,000 to 450,000 distinct CDR3 sequences, roughly 14% found once. This clonotype was seen only a few times. The specimen was PBMCs or a T cell subset sorted from them (not recorded which). The TCR was taken from a man aged 18 to 30 who had mild COVID-19 (a few samples of this study predate the infection). Cell type and time point are not known. This sequence joins TRBV4-1 and TRBJ1-2; D is unclear. The CDR3 reads CASSPYFGQVYGYTF. CDR3 DNA: TGCGCCAGCAGCCCCTATTTCGGCCAGGTCTATGGCTACACCTTC.